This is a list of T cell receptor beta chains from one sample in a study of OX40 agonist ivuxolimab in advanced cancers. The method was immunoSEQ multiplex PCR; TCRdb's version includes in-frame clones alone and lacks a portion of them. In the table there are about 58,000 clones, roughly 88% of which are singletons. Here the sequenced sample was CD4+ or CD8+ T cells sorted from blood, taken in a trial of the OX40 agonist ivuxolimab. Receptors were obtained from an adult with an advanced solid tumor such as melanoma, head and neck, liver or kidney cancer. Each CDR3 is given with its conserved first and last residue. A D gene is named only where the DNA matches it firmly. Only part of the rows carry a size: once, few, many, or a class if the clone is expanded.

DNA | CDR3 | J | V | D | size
TGTGCCAGCATCTCGACCGGGTTCGCCGAGCAGTACTTC | CASISTGFAEQYF | TRBJ2-7 | TRBV11-2 | . | .
TGTGCCTGGAGTGTAGACAGGGGTTCGTCGGAGACCCAGTACTTC | CAWSVDRGSSETQYF | TRBJ2-5 | TRBV30 | TRBD1 | .
TGTGCCAGCAGTTATAGCGGGAGCACAGATACGCAGTATTTT | CASSYSGSTDTQYF | TRBJ2-3 | TRBV6-5 | TRBD2 | .
TGTGCCAGTACCGACAATGGACAGGGGTTCCGGACCCAGTACTTC | CASTDNGQGFRTQYF | TRBJ2-5 | TRBV19 | TRBD1 | .
TGTGCCAGCAGCTTAAGTTTCACTATGAACACTGAAGCTTTCTTT | CASSLSFTMNTEAFF | TRBJ1-1 | TRBV7-9 | . | .
TGTGCCAGCAGCTCTAATCACGGGGGTAGCAATCAGCCCCAGCATTTT | CASSSNHGGSNQPQHF | TRBJ1-5 | TRBV7-8 | . | .
TGTGCCAGCAGCCAAACCCGGACTAGCGGGAGATACCCCCTTCACAATGAGCAGTTCTTC | CASSQTRTSGRYPLHNEQFF | TRBJ2-1 | TRBV14 | TRBD2 | once
TGTGCCAGCAGTTATACTGGACAGGGGGGGACCTGGTACTTC | CASSYTGQGGTWYF | TRBJ2-7 | TRBV27 | TRBD1 | .
TGTGCCAGCAGCTCACACAGCGGGACTAGCGACCGCACAGATACGCAGTATTTT | CASSSHSGTSDRTDTQYF | TRBJ2-3 | TRBV11-3 | TRBD2 | .
TGCGCCAGCAGAACACACGGGACTTCTGAGGCCCCAGATACGCAGTATTTT | CASRTHGTSEAPDTQYF | TRBJ2-3 | TRBV23-1 | . | .
TGCGCCAGCAGCTTCCTCAAGGACTCCTACAATGAGCAGTTCTTC | CASSFLKDSYNEQFF | TRBJ2-1 | TRBV5-1 | . | .
TGTGCCAGCAGCTTGCAAGCGGGAGCCCAAGAGACCCAGTACTTC | CASSLQAGAQETQYF | TRBJ2-5 | TRBV7-3 | TRBD2 | .
TGTGCCAGCAGTCAGCGGGAGCCGTGGTTGGGGGAGCAGTACTTC | CASSQREPWLGEQYF | TRBJ2-7 | TRBV6-6 | TRBD2 | .
TGTGCCAGCAGCTTGGCGGGAGCTCCCCTCCACTTT | CASSLAGAPLHF | TRBJ1-6 | TRBV5-4 | . | .
TGCAGCTCCCTAGCCGGAGCGGGAGGGCCATATACGCAGTATTTT | CSSLAGAGGPYTQYF | TRBJ2-3 | TRBV29-1 | TRBD2 | .
TGTGCCTGGAGTTTGTTAGGCAGGGGAAACGAAGGGACCCAGTACTTC | CAWSLLGRGNEGTQYF | TRBJ2-5 | TRBV30 | . | .
TGTGCCAGCAGCTCTAGCGGGGGCTTTAGCAATCAGCCCCAGCATTTT | CASSSSGGFSNQPQHF | TRBJ1-5 | TRBV7-2 | . | .
TGTGCCATCAGTGAGCCACAGGGGTCCACAGATACGCAGTATTTT | CAISEPQGSTDTQYF | TRBJ2-3 | TRBV10-3 | TRBD1 | .
TGTGCCAGTAGCCGGACTAGCGGAGGCTCTGGGGCCAACGTCCTGACTTTC | CASSRTSGGSGANVLTF | TRBJ2-6 | TRBV19 | TRBD2 | .
TGCGCCAGCAGCCCTAGCGGAAACAATGAGCAGTTCTTC | CASSPSGNNEQFF | TRBJ2-1 | TRBV5-1 | TRBD2 | .
TGTGCCAGAAAATACTACGAGCAGTACTTC | CARKYYEQYF | TRBJ2-7 | TRBV19 | . | .
TGTGCCTGGAGTGTATTTCAGGGGTTTATCACTGAAGCTTTCTTT | CAWSVFQGFITEAFF | TRBJ1-1 | TRBV30 | . | .
TGTGCCAGCAGCTTCTTTACTAGCGGGAGGGACGAGCAGTACTTC | CASSFFTSGRDEQYF | TRBJ2-7 | TRBV7-9 | TRBD2 | .
TGTGCCAGCAGCTTTACTAGCGGGAGTCTCAATGAGCAGTTCTTC | CASSFTSGSLNEQFF | TRBJ2-1 | TRBV11-2 | TRBD2 | .
TGTGCCAGCAGCTTGGCCACAGGGATGAACACTGAAGCTTTCTTT | CASSLATGMNTEAFF | TRBJ1-1 | TRBV5-5 | . | .
TGTGCCACCAGCAGAGACGGGAGAGACGGGCAGTACTTC | CATSRDGRDGQYF | TRBJ2-7 | TRBV15 | . | .